A single sample gave rise to the 24 T cell receptor beta chains below, sequenced in a study of prognosis after radiotherapy for stage I lung cancer. Two rounds of multiplex PCR amplified TCR beta CDR3 from genomic DNA. First-round PCR used primers specific to each TRBV and TRBJ gene. From the multiplex PCR reads, TCRdb called clonotypes with MiXCR, one entry per CDR3 protein. The sample holds more than 25,000 distinct CDR3 sequences, around 30% seen once. The specimen was PBMCs, collected before or after stereotactic body radiation therapy (not recorded which). These receptor sequences come from a donor aged 50 or older with non-small cell lung cancer.

This clonotype came up many times. The chain couples TRBV19 to TRBJ2-1; 7 bases match TRBD2. Unmatched junction bases numbered 4, after V lost 6 bases and J lost 8 bases. Germline-derived CDR1 and CDR2 are LNHDA and SQIVND (reference sequence). The CDR3 contains 12 residues. The CDR3 DNA reads TGTGCCAGTAGGAAGCGGGATGATGAGCAGTTCTTC. The encoded protein is CASRKRDDEQFF.

Ten or more counts support this clonotype. The CDR3 sequence: CSARGLANTDTQYF. DNA for the CDR3: TGCAGTGCCAGGGGACTAGCGAACACAGATACGCAGTATTTT. This chain connects TRBV20-1 to TRBJ2-3, with TRBD2 identical over 10 bases. V was clipped by 6 bases and J by 2 bases; unmatched bases: 5. CDR1 and CDR2 from the germline V gene are DFQATT and SNEGSKA (reference sequence). CDR3 size: 14 residues.

This clonotype was found many times. V and J are TRBV27 and TRBJ2-2; either TRBD1 or TRBD2 may fit D (7 bases each). The CDR3 loop spans 15 amino acids. The V gene's germline CDR1 is MNHEY and CDR2 SMNVEV (reference sequence). The ends were cut back, 7 bases at V and 4 bases at J, with 16 bases in the middle. CDR3 coding DNA: TGTGCCAGCACCTTCAGGGGGGAGGGCACCGGGGAGCTGTTTTTT. Amino acid sequence: CASTFRGEGTGELFF.

This clonotype has more than one count but fewer than ten. A read error may be the cause here, since a much bigger clone is one base away. V usage is TRBV6-5 and J usage is TRBJ2-7, with 7 bases that match TRBD1. Trimming cost V 2 bases and J 9 bases; bases outside gene matches: 22. Germline V lookup: CDR1 MNHEY, CDR2 SVGAGI. This CDR3 spans 18 amino acids. The CDR3 loop reads CASSYRHRTGTDGRWQYF. In nucleotides, the CDR3 is TGTGCCAGCAGTTACCGACATCGTACCGGGACAGATGGAAGGTGGCAGTACTTC.

This clonotype appeared many times. The gene calls are TRBV27 and TRBJ2-3; D uncertain. CDR1 is MNHEY, CDR2 SMNVEV, per germline (reference sequence). Trimming cost V 9 bases and J 2 bases, with 15 bases left between them. The CDR3 has 14 amino acids. This CDR3 reads CARSKLKTTDTQYF. The DNA of the CDR3 is TGTGCCAGATCGAAACTCAAGACCACAGATACGCAGTATTTT.

This clonotype was counted many times. V and J are TRBV7-3 and TRBJ2-3, with D uncertain. CDR1 is SGHTA, CDR2 FQGTGA, per germline. V was shortened by 5 bases and J by 0 bases, with 15 bases between the two germline ends. CDR3 size: 16 residues. CDR3 in amino acids: CASSPSPGRSTDTQYF. CDR3 sequence (DNA): TGTGCCAGCAGCCCGTCTCCGGGCCGTAGCACAGATACGCAGTATTTT. The full variable domain, completed using reference TRBV7-3 and TRBJ2-3, is GAGVSQTPSNKVTEKGKYVELRCDPISGHTALYWYRQSLGQGPEFLIYFQGTGAADDSGLPNDRFFAVRPEGSVSTLKIQRTERGDSAVYLCASSPSPGRSTDTQYFGPGTRLTVL.

This clonotype was found many times. The J gene is TRBJ2-7, the V gene TRBV7-8, with 10 bases fitting TRBD1. The germline gives CDR1 SGHVS, CDR2 FQNEAQ. CDR3 size: 16 residues. Germline trimming cut 5 bases from V and 3 bases from J; bases unmatched to any gene: 10. The CDR3 is CASSITTGGKSYEQYF. DNA of the CDR3: TGTGCCAGCAGCATCACGACAGGGGGCAAAAGCTACGAGCAGTACTTC.

This clonotype has a count of ten or more. The rearrangement uses TRBV28 and TRBJ2-1; D possibly corresponds to TRBD2 (7 bases). Germline-derived CDR1 and CDR2 are MDHEN and SYDVKM. The CDR3 is 12 amino acids. In DNA form, the CDR3 reads TGTGGGACCCTAGGGGGGGGCGATGAGCAGTTCTTC. Residues: CGTLGGGDEQFF.

This sequence joins TRBV6-2 or TRBV6-3 and TRBJ2-1; 13 bases agree with TRBD2. This CDR3 spans 16 amino acids. Trimming removed 5 bases from V and 4 bases from J; junction bases left unmatched: 5. Germline V gives CDR1 MNHEY, CDR2 SVGEGT. CDR3 coding DNA: TGTGCCAGCAGTGACAGACTAGCGGGAGGTTACAATGAGCAGTTCTTC. Translating it yields CASSDRLAGGYNEQFF.

This clonotype was picked up many times. The chain has TRBV28 and TRBJ2-5, with 7 nucleotides matching TRBD2. Germline CDR1 is MDHEN and CDR2 is SYDVKM. V lost 8 bases and J lost 1; bases outside the gene matches: 7. CDR3 length: 14 amino acids. This CDR3 reads CASRQRGPQETQYF. The DNA of the CDR3 is TGTGCCAGCCGTCAGCGGGGTCCCCAAGAGACCCAGTACTTC.

The rearrangement uses TRBV9 and TRBJ1-1; D remains unclear. CDR3 length: 14 residues. V gave up 4 bases and J gave up 0 bases, with 10 bases separating them. CDR1 and CDR2 from the germline V gene are SGDLS and YYNGEE. Written as DNA, the CDR3 is TGTGCCAGCAGCATAGCCGTACTGAACACTGAAGCTTTCTTT. It is translated as CASSIAVLNTEAFF.

This clonotype was detected ten times or more. The gene calls are TRBV5-1 and TRBJ2-2; 8 bases align to TRBD2. The CDR3 is 15 residues long. The germline V gene has CDR1 SGHRS and CDR2 YFSETQ. V lost 6 bases to trimming and J lost 5 bases; unmatched junction nucleotides: 9. CDR3 in DNA: TGCGCCAGCACCCCGCGGGGGGTGGGGACCGGGGAGCTGTTTTTT. It translates to CASTPRGVGTGELFF.

The table lists this clonotype with many counts. The gene calls are TRBV6-2 or TRBV6-3 and TRBJ2-1; D may be TRBD2 (5 bases). The CDR3 spans 17 residues. V shed 2 bases and J shed 3 bases, with 17 bases lying between them. CDR1 and CDR2 (germline): MNHEY, SVGEGT. The CDR3 DNA follows: TGTGCCAGCAGTTACGGCCTAGCCGACAATATCTACAATGAGCAGTTCTTC. This translates into CASSYGLADNIYNEQFF.

Within the sample, this clonotype is medium-sized. V gene TRBV28 combines with J gene TRBJ1-2; D remains unclear. Germline CDR1 is MDHEN and CDR2 is SYDVKM. This CDR3 is built from 16 residues. The ends were cut back, 1 base at V and 4 bases at J, with 16 bases in the middle. In nucleotides, the CDR3 is TGTGCCAGCAGTTTATTAAACGACCTGGATAGCTATGGCTACACCTTC. Translating it yields CASSLLNDLDSYGYTF.

The rearrangement links TRBV20-1 to TRBJ1-4; 8 bases line up with TRBD1. V dropped 3 bases and J dropped 7; count of bases not matched to a gene: 10. In germline, CDR1 is DFQATT, CDR2 SNEGSKA (reference sequence). The CDR3 runs 15 residues. The CDR3 DNA follows: TGCAGTGCTAGCGACATGACAGGGGCGTCTGAAAAACTGTTTTTT. Amino acid sequence: CSASDMTGASEKLFF.

In this sample, this clonotype turned up many times. This chain connects TRBV9 to TRBJ2-3, with TRBD2 identical over 11 bases. This CDR3 comprises 22 residues. V gave up 3 bases and J gave up 0 bases; unmatched junction bases: 21. Germline V gives CDR1 SGDLS, CDR2 YYNGEE. The CDR3 is CASSGGGTSGTSGRESTDTQYF. For the CDR3, the DNA is TGTGCCAGCAGCGGGGGGGGGACGTCCGGGACTAGCGGCAGGGAGAGCACAGATACGCAGTATTTT.

On this clonotype itself: It may be a read error: a sequence one base away is much more abundant. V usage is TRBV6-2 or TRBV6-3 and J usage is TRBJ2-3; D remains unclear. Per the germline V gene, CDR1 is MNHEY and CDR2 is SVGEGT. V dropped 6 bases and J dropped 4 bases, with 14 bases sitting between them. The length of the CDR3 is 14 residues. The CDR3 bases are TGTGCCAGCAGCCGGCAAACAAACGCAGATACGCAGTATTTT. Protein: CASSRQTNADTQYF.

This clonotype was seen ten or more times. In DNA form, the CDR3 reads TGTGCCACCAGTGATTCCACAGGGGGCTCTGGAAACACCATATATTTT. This encodes CATSDSTGGSGNTIYF. The gene calls are TRBV24-1 and TRBJ1-3, with 8 positions matching TRBD1. Germline V CDR1 and CDR2: KGHDR, SFDVKD. CDR3 size: 16 residues. The trim removed 2 bases at V and 0 bases at J, leaving 2 bases unmatched.

In nucleotides, the CDR3 is TGTGCCAGCAGAACCTGGGCGGTGGGGCTCTACGAGCAGTACTTC. The encoded protein is CASRTWAVGLYEQYF. The chain combines TRBV28 with TRBJ2-7; possible D gene TRBD1, 5 bases. V lost 6 bases, J lost 3 bases, and 18 bases lay in between. The CDR3 has 15 amino acids. Germline assignment: CDR1 MDHEN and CDR2 SYDVKM.

In this sample, this clonotype turned up many times. The J gene is TRBJ2-3, the V gene TRBV20-1, with 11 bases matching TRBD2. Trimming at V came to 6 bases and at J to 6 bases, leaving 17 bases not matched to a gene. CDR1 and CDR2 from the germline V gene are DFQATT and SNEGSKA (reference sequence). CDR3 length: 17 amino acids. This CDR3 reads CSAKLAGVITSVDTQYF. The CDR3 nucleotides are TGCAGTGCCAAACTAGCGGGAGTCATTACTTCTGTGGATACGCAGTATTTT.

This clonotype showed up many times. The chain carries TRBV5-1 and TRBJ1-6; D is ambiguous. Trimming left V 0 bases short and J 7 bases short, with 14 bases between. The CDR3 totals 16 residues. The germline V gene encodes CDR1 SGHRS and CDR2 YFSETQ. CDR3 nucleotides: TGCGCCAGCAGCTTGGTTTATTCCCAGCCGAATTCACCCCTCCACTTT. It translates to CASSLVYSQPNSPLHF.

This clonotype was seen repeatedly, ten times or more. The genes are TRBV5-1 and TRBJ2-1; 7 bases line up with TRBD2. The CDR3 has 15 residues. The J segment lost 7 bases and the V segment lost 6 bases, leaving 13 bases of the junction unmatched. Germline assignment: CDR1 SGHRS and CDR2 YFSETQ. CDR3 sequence (DNA): TGCGCCAGCATTGACTGGCCTGGGGGGGGGAATGAGCAGTTCTTC. The encoded protein is CASIDWPGGGNEQFF.

This clonotype was picked up many times. The V call is TRBV5-4, the J call TRBJ1-2, with D maybe TRBD1 (6 bases). Germline assignment: CDR1 SGHNT and CDR2 YYREEE (reference sequence). The CDR3 has 12 amino acids. Deletions cut 0 bases from V and 8 bases from J, with 8 bases between. CDR3 loop: CASSLVQGGYTF. CDR3 sequence (DNA): TGTGCCAGCAGCTTGGTACAGGGCGGCTACACCTTC.

Comments on this clonotype: A single base separates this from a much larger clone, so it may be a read error. The chain uses TRBV6-1 and TRBJ2-5; no clear D gene. The germline gives CDR1 MNHNS, CDR2 SASEGT. This CDR3 comprises 11 residues. The V and J ends lost 7 bases and 5 bases respectively, with 8 bases between them. CDR3 DNA: TGTGCCAGCATCCATACTGAGACCCAGTACTTC. Protein sequence: CASIHTETQYF.